The 27 T cell receptor beta chains below come from one sample, sequenced in a study of T-cell reconstitution after alpha-beta-depleted transplantation in children. Preparation of the TCRbeta library used unique molecular identifiers. TCRdb processed the PCR reads anew with MiXCR; each CDR3 protein has one entry. The sample includes some 6,000 distinct CDR3 sequences, roughly 14% of them seen just once. This specimen consisted of PBMCs, obtained before TCRalphabeta/CD19-depleted stem cell transplant. The receptor source for this set is a boy aged 5 to 17 with acute lymphoblastic leukemia, due to receive a stem cell transplant.

This clonotype was detected ten times or more. The chain carries TRBV12-3 or TRBV12-4 and TRBJ2-3; no firm D call. The CDR3 has 12 residues. V was shortened by 8 bases and J by 5 bases, with 11 bases between the two germline ends. In DNA form, the CDR3 reads TGTGCCAGCTCCCACCCCGGAGATACGCAGTATTTT. It yields the protein CASSHPGDTQYF.

The chain has TRBV5-4 and TRBJ1-2, with no clear D. Looked up from germline, CDR1 is SGHNT and CDR2 is YYREEE (reference sequence). The CDR3 length is 13 residues. Trimming removed 2 bases from V and 4 bases from J, with 9 bases in between. The CDR3, as DNA: TGTGCCAGCAGCTTTTCGGGTAGCTATGGCTACACCTTC. Protein sequence: CASSFSGSYGYTF.

This clonotype was seen ten or more times. V is TRBV12-5 and J is TRBJ1-2, with D unclear. Trimming shortened V by 0 bases and J by 2 bases, and 10 bases separated the two germline ends. Germline V gene lookup returns CDR1 LGHNT and CDR2 FRNRAP. The CDR3 spans 15 residues. The CDR3 bases are TGTGCTAGTGGTTTGGTACCAATAGTGAACTATGGCTACACCTTC. Protein product: CASGLVPIVNYGYTF. Based on the CDR3 plus reference TRBV12-5 and TRBJ1-2, the full variable domain is DARVTQTPRHKVTEMGQEVTMRCQPILGHNTVFWYRQTMMQGLELLAYFRNRAPLDDSGMPKDRFSAEMPDATLATLKIQPSEPRDSAVYFCASGLVPIVNYGYTFGSGTRLTVV.

This clonotype is medium-sized. This rearrangement joins TRBV18 to TRBJ2-5; D may match TRBD1 or TRBD2 (5 bases each). The CDR3 covers 13 residues. CDR1 KGHSH and CDR2 LQKENI come from the germline V gene. Trimming removed 3 bases from V and 5 bases from J, with 10 bases in between. This CDR3 reads CASSPGTKETQYF. The CDR3 region has the DNA TGTGCCAGCTCACCGGGGACGAAGGAGACCCAGTACTTC.

This clonotype appeared many times. This rearrangement joins TRBV20-1 to TRBJ2-3, with D maybe TRBD1 (6 bases). Germline CDR1 and CDR2: DFQATT and SNEGSKA (reference sequence). This CDR3 is built from 12 residues. Trimming removed 8 bases at V and 0 bases at J, with 9 bases between. The CDR3 DNA reads as TGCAGTACCACAGGGAGCACAGATACGCAGTATTTT. Translating gives CSTTGSTDTQYF.

By share, this clonotype ranks as medium-sized. The gene calls are TRBV29-1 and TRBJ1-2; D uncertain. Trimming shortened V by 4 bases and J by 5 bases, and 11 bases separated the two germline ends. The CDR3 runs 12 residues. From germline, CDR1 is SQVTM and CDR2 ANQGSEA. CDR3 sequence (DNA): TGCAGCGTTGGGGTAGCCTCTTATGGCTACACCTTC. Its protein product is CSVGVASYGYTF.

This clonotype is classed as medium-sized. The V and J genes are TRBV4-1 and TRBJ2-2; 11 nucleotides line up with TRBD2. V was pared by 2 bases and J by 5 bases, with 1 base of the junction left unmatched. The length of the CDR3 is 15 residues. Germline V CDR1 and CDR2: MGHRA, YSYEKL. The CDR3 reads CASSQLAGGTGELFF. CDR3 sequence (DNA): TGCGCCAGCAGCCAACTAGCGGGAGGAACCGGGGAGCTGTTTTTT.

By its share, this clonotype is medium-sized. The rearrangement links TRBV20-1 to TRBJ2-7; possible D gene TRBD2, 6 bases. V was clipped by 6 bases and J by 6 bases, with 18 bases between them. Germline V CDR1 and CDR2: DFQATT, SNEGSKA (reference sequence). This CDR3 has 13 amino acids. The CDR3 sequence is CSALRDSAGEQYF. The CDR3 DNA follows: TGCAGTGCGCTCCGGGACTCCGCCGGCGAGCAGTACTTC.

This clonotype is classed as medium-sized (0.01 to 0.1%). In DNA form, the CDR3 reads TGCAGCGTGGGAACAGGGTATTCTTCTGGGGCCAACGTCCTGACTTTC. Protein product: CSVGTGYSSGANVLTF. The chain has TRBV29-1 and TRBJ2-6, with D possibly matching TRBD1 (6 bases). Trimming cost V 6 bases and J 1 base, with 16 bases left between them. The CDR3 has 16 amino acids. Germline values: CDR1 SQVTM, CDR2 ANQGSEA.

This clonotype rates as medium-sized (0.01 to 0.1%). The V gene is TRBV5-1, the J gene TRBJ2-5; the match to TRBD1 covers 10 bases. The germline V gene has CDR1 SGHRS and CDR2 YFSETQ. Unmatched junction bases numbered 8, after V lost 4 bases and J lost 5 bases. The CDR3 has 15 amino acids. CDR3 nucleotides: TGCGCCAGCAGCCCCCGGGACAGGGGTTTGGAGACCCAGTACTTC. Protein: CASSPRDRGLETQYF.

This clonotype has ten or more counts. V is TRBV12-3 or TRBV12-4 and J is TRBJ1-1, with a tentative D call TRBD1 (5 bases). V shed 3 bases and J shed 1 base, with 6 bases lying between them. The CDR3 sequence is 13 residues long. For the CDR3, the DNA is TGTGCCAGCAGTTTTGGGGGGAACACTGAAGCTTTCTTT. This gives the protein CASSFGGNTEAFF.

Sample share makes this clonotype medium-sized. The chain joins TRBV10-2 to TRBJ2-7; D is possibly TRBD2 (5 bases). This CDR3 region has 13 residues. Trimming cost V 8 bases and J 2 bases, with 13 bases left between them. The V gene's germline CDR1 is WSHSY and CDR2 SAAADI. CDR3 bases: TGCGCCAGCTCCGAGGGTAGGGCCTACGAGCAGTACTTC. As protein: CASSEGRAYEQYF.

Note on this clonotype: Being one base from a much bigger clone, this may be a read error. The chain carries TRBV5-6 and TRBJ2-7, with D unclear. V lost 4 bases to trimming and J lost 2 bases, with 10 bases between them. Germline CDR1 SGHDT, CDR2 YYEEEE. This CDR3 is built from 13 residues. CDR3 nucleotide sequence: TGTGCCAGCAGCCTCCAGGCCACCTACGAGCAGTACTTC. Its translation: CASSLQATYEQYF. Using reference TRBV5-6 and TRBJ2-7 for the parts outside the CDR3, the full variable domain is DAGVTQSPTHLIKTRGQQVTLRCSPKSGHDTVSWYQQALGQGPQFIFQYYEEEERQRGNFPDRFSGHQFPNYSSELNVNALLLGDSALYLCASSLQATYEQYFGPGTRLTVT.

With respect to this clonotype: The junction does not match germline at one end; this may be a read error. CDR3 residues: CALGPGETQYF. DNA for the CDR3: TGTGCCTTGGGGCCGGGAGAGACTCAGTACTTC. The chain is built from TRBV30 and TRBJ2-5, with D maybe TRBD2 (6 bases). The CDR3 is 11 residues long. Germline CDR1 GTSNPN, CDR2 SVGIG (reference sequence).

This clonotype was seen many times. This chain connects TRBV7-9 to TRBJ2-3; D gene uncertain. Trimming removed 0 bases at V and 2 bases at J, with 18 bases between. CDR1 and CDR2 from the germline V gene are SEHNR and FQNEAQ (reference sequence). The CDR3 length is 18 residues. The CDR3, as DNA: TGTGCCAGCAGCTTAGCCTCACAGTCAAGGATAGACACAGATACGCAGTATTTT. Its protein product is CASSLASQSRIDTDTQYF.

This clonotype has a count of ten or more. This sequence joins TRBV14 and TRBJ1-1; D gene unclear. Looked up from germline, CDR1 is SGHDN and CDR2 is FVKESK. V was trimmed by 4 bases and J by 2 bases, leaving 11 bases between them. The CDR3 runs 14 residues. CDR3 DNA sequence: TGTGCCAGCAGCCCTTTCGGAGGCAACACTGAAGCTTTCTTT. The encoded protein is CASSPFGGNTEAFF.

Remarks on this clonotype: A read error may be the cause here, since a much bigger clone is one base away. The rearrangement links TRBV4-2 to TRBJ2-7; D gene uncertain. From germline, CDR1 is LGHNA and CDR2 YNFKEQ. Between the trimmed V and J ends, which lost 4 bases and 6 bases, there was a span of 13 bases. This CDR3 region has 13 residues. CDR3: CASSPQATCEQYF. For the CDR3, the DNA is TGTGCCAGCAGCCCCCAGGCCACCTGCGAGCAGTACTTC.

The J gene is TRBJ1-2, the V gene TRBV6-1; 9 nucleotides align to TRBD1. This CDR3 is 15 amino acids long. Germline lookup yields CDR1 MNHNS and CDR2 SASEGT. The junction had 6 bases not matched to a gene; V was cut back by 7 bases and J by 0 bases. The CDR3: CASTDRGATNYGYTF. In DNA, the CDR3 is TGTGCCAGCACCGACAGGGGGGCCACTAACTATGGCTACACCTTC.

This clonotype is medium-sized in the sample. This chain uses TRBV29-1 with TRBJ2-5; possible D gene TRBD1, 5 bases. The germline V gene encodes CDR1 SQVTM and CDR2 ANQGSEA. Deletions cut 3 bases from V and 1 base from J, with 9 bases between. CDR3 length: 13 residues. CDR3 protein: CSVEKTVQETQYF. In DNA form, the CDR3 reads TGCAGCGTTGAGAAGACAGTCCAAGAGACCCAGTACTTC.

This clonotype was detected ten times or more. The J gene is TRBJ1-2, the V gene TRBV7-6, with TRBD1 identical over 10 bases. This CDR3 contains 15 residues. The germline V gene encodes CDR1 SGHVS and CDR2 FNYEAQ. With 4 bases clipped from V and 6 bases from J, the junction kept 8 bases outside the gene matches. The CDR3 loop reads CASSSYAGTGDGYTF. The CDR3 DNA sequence: TGTGCCAGCAGCTCCTACGCCGGGACAGGGGATGGCTACACCTTC.

In this sample, this clonotype is medium-sized (0.01 to 0.1%). V is TRBV28 and J is TRBJ2-7; TRBD1 agrees at 10 bases. The V segment lost 8 bases and the J segment 5 bases; nucleotides outside the gene matches: 24. Germline V CDR1 and CDR2: MDHEN, SYDVKM. This CDR3 contains 19 residues. The CDR3 sequence: CASAAHFPPLTGGLDEQYF. In DNA form, the CDR3 reads TGTGCCAGCGCTGCCCACTTCCCACCTTTGACAGGGGGCCTGGACGAGCAGTACTTC.

The gene calls are TRBV6-2 or TRBV6-3 and TRBJ1-5; no reliable D call. CDR3 length equals 14 residues. Germline CDR1 MNHEY, CDR2 SVGEGT. Trimming left V 1 base short and J 0 bases short, with 4 bases between. CDR3 sequence (DNA): TGTGCCAGCAGTTACTGGGGTAGCAATCAGCCCCAGCATTTT. Translating gives CASSYWGSNQPQHF.

Sample share makes this clonotype medium-sized. The chain couples TRBV7-3 to TRBJ2-1; 11 bases are a match to TRBD2. Germline assignment: CDR1 SGHTA and CDR2 FQGTGA. The CDR3 contains 16 residues. Germline trimming cut 1 base from V and 6 bases from J; bases unmatched to any gene: 5. This CDR3 is CASSLKLAGEVNEQFF. The CDR3 DNA reads as TGTGCCAGCAGCTTAAAACTAGCGGGAGAAGTCAATGAGCAGTTCTTC.

This clonotype is judged medium-sized. The chain employs TRBV6-2 or TRBV6-3 and TRBJ1-2; D is ambiguous. Germline CDR1 is MNHEY and CDR2 is SVGEGT. Between the trimmed V and J ends, which lost 6 bases and 11 bases, there was a span of 13 bases. The CDR3 is made up of 11 amino acids. The CDR3 DNA reads as TGTGCCAGCAGGGATCTACGGGTGTACACCTTC. It is translated as CASRDLRVYTF.

Sample share makes this clonotype medium-sized. The DNA of the CDR3 is TGTGCCAGCAGCTTAGTAGGGACTAGCGGGAGCTCCTACAATGAGCAGTTCTTC. Protein product: CASSLVGTSGSSYNEQFF. The V and J genes are TRBV7-9 and TRBJ2-1; 14 bases fit TRBD2. This CDR3 is built from 18 residues. Losses at the gene ends were 1 base for V and 0 bases for J; bases not matched to a gene: 2. Germline V gives CDR1 SEHNR, CDR2 FQNEAQ (reference sequence).

In this sample, this clonotype is medium-sized (0.01 to 0.1%). The genes are TRBV6-2 or TRBV6-3 and TRBJ2-2; D gene uncertain. Germline assignment: CDR1 MNHEY and CDR2 SVGEGT. The CDR3 has 11 amino acids. Trimming cost V 5 bases and J 5 bases, with 3 bases left between them. CDR3 nucleotides: TGTGCCAGCAGTACTACCGGGGAGCTGTTTTTT. It yields the protein CASSTTGELFF.

For this clonotype: The germline gene is not matched at one end of the junction; a read error may be the cause. The chain combines TRBV6-1 with TRBJ2-7; 9 nucleotides agree with TRBD1. The CDR3 extends over 15 amino acids. Per the germline V gene, CDR1 is MNHNS and CDR2 is SASEGT. Written as DNA, the CDR3 is TGTGCCAACAGTGAAGCCCCGGACAGGGGTTACGGGCAGTACTTC. Amino acids: CANSEAPDRGYGQYF.